Below, 10 T cell receptor beta chains from the same sample are listed, as sequenced in a study of patients and donors after allogeneic stem cell transplantation. TCRdb recomputed calls from the RT-PCR reads with MiXCR, one row per CDR3 protein. In the table there are approximately 150,000 distinct CDR3 sequences, about a third of which are singletons. Sequenced input: blood, either unsorted or a sorted T cell fraction (not recorded which). These receptors came from a human donor who was either an allogeneic HSCT recipient or a stem cell or donor lymphocyte infusion donor (not recorded which). It is not recorded whose cells these are; they may come from a transplant donor.

This chain connects TRBV14 to TRBJ1-1; 8 bases fit TRBD1. The germline V gene has CDR1 SGHDN and CDR2 FVKESK. V was pared by 4 bases and J by 5 bases, with 6 bases of the junction left unmatched. This CDR3 is built from 14 residues. The DNA of the CDR3 is TGTGCCAGCAGCCGACAGGGGAAAGGAACTGAAGCTTTCTTT. This translates into CASSRQGKGTEAFF. The full variable domain, in which reference TRBV14 and TRBJ1-1 provide the parts outside the CDR3, is EAGVTQFPSHSVIEKGQTVTLRCDPISGHDNLYWYRRVMGKEIKFLLHFVKESKQDESGMPNNRFLAERTGGTYSTLKVQPAELEDSGVYFCASSRQGKGTEAFFGQGTRLTVV.

This chain connects TRBV29-1 to TRBJ1-1; D gene ambiguous. The CDR3 is made up of 13 amino acids. The V gene's germline CDR1 is SQVTM and CDR2 ANQGSEA. Trimming cost V 7 bases and J 0 bases, with 12 bases left between them. CDR3 bases: TGCAGCGCCGCTCGGCCTTTGAACACTGAAGCTTTCTTT. This encodes CSAARPLNTEAFF.

The V call is TRBV5-5, the J call TRBJ1-2; D uncertain. CDR3 size: 13 residues. Trimming pared 2 bases from V and 3 bases from J, leaving 8 bases between. The germline CDR1 and CDR2 sequences are SGHKS and YYEKEE (reference sequence). CDR3 region: CASSLLIDYGYTF. Written as DNA, the CDR3 is TGTGCCAGCAGCTTATTGATCGACTATGGCTACACCTTC.

This sequence joins TRBV21-1 and TRBJ1-1; TRBD1 reflects the table's D call only, with no check against the DNA. TRBV21-1 is flagged as a pseudogene. This CDR3 has 17 residues. The CDR3 here is CASSKAVARGQGTEAFF. CDR3 DNA: TGTGCCAGCAGCAAAGCGGTGGCCAGGGGGCAGGGGACTGAAGCTTTCTTT.

A single count supports this clonotype. The chain employs TRBV5-1 and TRBJ1-6; D gene ambiguous. This CDR3 is 16 amino acids long. The germline V gene has CDR1 SGHRS and CDR2 YFSETQ. Trimming took 4 bases from V and 0 from J, leaving 11 bases between them. Here the CDR3 reads CASSPRRDSYNSPLHF. The CDR3 DNA follows: TGCGCCAGCAGCCCGCGGCGGGACTCCTATAATTCACCCCTCCACTTT.

This clonotype occurred a few times. V usage is TRBV12-3 or TRBV12-4 and J usage is TRBJ1-2; weak D call: TRBD1 (5 bases). Trimming removed 5 bases from V and 7 bases from J, with 23 bases in between. The CDR3 sequence is 16 residues long. As DNA, the CDR3 is TGTGCCAGCAGTGCCCGAGGGATGGGGGGGTACGGTGGCTACACCTTC. It translates to CASSARGMGGYGGYTF.

The chain employs TRBV7-6 and TRBJ1-1, with D perhaps matching TRBD1 (5 bases). Trimming took 5 bases from V and 3 from J, leaving 22 bases between them. This CDR3 has 17 amino acids. Germline CDR1 is SGHVS and CDR2 is FNYEAQ. In DNA, the CDR3 is TGTGCCAGCAGCCTCTTCGGGGGAAGGTCTACGGACACTGAAGCTTTCTTT. It is translated as CASSLFGGRSTDTEAFF.

The table lists this clonotype with a few counts. V gene TRBV7-3 combines with J gene TRBJ1-2; D perhaps matches TRBD1 (6 bases). Per germline, CDR1 SGHTA and CDR2 FQGTGA. V lost 4 bases and J 2 bases, leaving 14 bases between the germline ends. The CDR3 has 15 residues. CDR3 sequence reads: CASSSYRTVNYGYTF. As DNA, the CDR3 is TGTGCCAGCAGCTCCTACCGGACAGTGAACTATGGCTACACCTTC. Looking up the rest from reference TRBV7-3 and TRBJ1-2 gives the full variable domain: GAGVSQTPSNKVTEKGKYVELRCDPISGHTALYWYRQSLGQGPEFLIYFQGTGAADDSGLPNDRFFAVRPEGSVSTLKIQRTERGDSAVYLCASSSYRTVNYGYTFGSGTRLTVV.

This chain uses TRBV24-1 with TRBJ1-2; TRBD1 might be the D (6 bases). The CDR3 is 19 residues long. Trimming removed 4 bases from V and 0 bases from J, with 23 bases in between. Per germline, CDR1 KGHDR and CDR2 SFDVKD. The CDR3, as DNA: TGTGCCACCAGTGACCGTTCCGGGACATTCCACCATTCTAACTATGGCTACACCTTC. It is translated as CATSDRSGTFHHSNYGYTF.

The chain carries TRBV25-1 and TRBJ1-2, with D perhaps matching TRBD1 (6 bases). The germline V and J ends were trimmed by 2 bases and 7 bases, with 8 bases remaining between them. The germline gives CDR1 MGHDK, CDR2 SYGVNS. The CDR3 totals 12 residues. In DNA form, the CDR3 reads TGTGCCAGCAGTGAAGCAGGGGTTGGCTACACCTTC. Its translation is CASSEAGVGYTF.